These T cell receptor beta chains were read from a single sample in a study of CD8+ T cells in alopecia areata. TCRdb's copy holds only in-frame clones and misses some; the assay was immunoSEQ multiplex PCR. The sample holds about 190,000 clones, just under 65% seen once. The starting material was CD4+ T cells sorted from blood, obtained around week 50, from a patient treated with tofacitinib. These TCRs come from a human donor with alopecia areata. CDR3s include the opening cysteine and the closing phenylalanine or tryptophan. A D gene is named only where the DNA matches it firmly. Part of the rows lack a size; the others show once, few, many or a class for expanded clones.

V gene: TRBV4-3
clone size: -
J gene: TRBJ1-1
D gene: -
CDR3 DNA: TGCGCCAGCAGCCAAGAGGGGCGAGACACTGAAGCTTTCTTT
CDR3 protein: CASSQEGRDTEAFF

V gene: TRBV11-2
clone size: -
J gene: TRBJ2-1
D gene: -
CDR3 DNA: TGTGCCAGCAGCTCCCGCCAACCCCCCGCATACAATGAGCAGTTCTTC
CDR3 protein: CASSSRQPPAYNEQFF

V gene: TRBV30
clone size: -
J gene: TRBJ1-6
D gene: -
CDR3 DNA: TGTGCCTGGAGCCCACTAAACAACCCGAATTCACCCCTCCACTTT
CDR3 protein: CAWSPLNNPNSPLHF

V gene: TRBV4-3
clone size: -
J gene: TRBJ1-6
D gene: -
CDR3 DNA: TGCGCCAGCAGCCAAGCTAGGATGAATTCACCCCTCCACTTT
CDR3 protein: CASSQARMNSPLHF

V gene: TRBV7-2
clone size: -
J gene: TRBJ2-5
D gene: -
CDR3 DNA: TGTGCCAGCAGCTCCCCGCCAGGGGCAGAGACCCAGTACTTC
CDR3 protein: CASSSPPGAETQYF

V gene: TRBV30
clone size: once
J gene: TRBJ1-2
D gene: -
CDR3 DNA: TGTGCCTGGAGCGCATTGGCTGGTGGCTACACCTTC
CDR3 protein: CAWSALAGGYTF

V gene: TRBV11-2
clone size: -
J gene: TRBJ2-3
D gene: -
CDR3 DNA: TGTGCCAGCAGCTTAGCTAAGTCAGATACGCAGTATTTT
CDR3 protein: CASSLAKSDTQYF

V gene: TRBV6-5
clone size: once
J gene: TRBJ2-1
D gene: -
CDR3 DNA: TGTGCCAGCAGTCTGGGAAACTACAATGAGCAGTTCTTC
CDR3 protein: CASSLGNYNEQFF

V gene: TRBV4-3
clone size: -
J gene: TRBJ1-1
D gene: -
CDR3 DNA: TGCGCCAGCAGCCAAGAGCCAGGGTGGACTGAAGCTTTCTTT
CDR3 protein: CASSQEPGWTEAFF

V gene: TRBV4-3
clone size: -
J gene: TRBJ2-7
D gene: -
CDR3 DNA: TGCGCCAGCAGCCAAGAGCCACACACCTACGAGCAGTACTTC
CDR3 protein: CASSQEPHTYEQYF

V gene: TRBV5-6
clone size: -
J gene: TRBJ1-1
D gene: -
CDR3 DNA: TGTGCCAGCAGCTTGGGCCCGGGGGGCAGAATGAACACTGAAGCTTTCTTT
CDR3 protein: CASSLGPGGRMNTEAFF

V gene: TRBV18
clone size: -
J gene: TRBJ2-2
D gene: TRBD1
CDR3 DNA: TGTGCCAGCTCACCACGGACAGGGACCGGGGAGCTGTTTTTT
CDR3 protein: CASSPRTGTGELFF

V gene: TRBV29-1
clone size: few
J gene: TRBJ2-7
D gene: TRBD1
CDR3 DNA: TGCAGCGTTGGGCGAGGGACAGGGGTCTACGAGCAGTACTTC
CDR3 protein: CSVGRGTGVYEQYF

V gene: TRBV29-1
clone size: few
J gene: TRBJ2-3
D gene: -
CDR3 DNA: TGCAGCGTTGTGCTCGGAGCAGATACGCAGTATTTT
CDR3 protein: CSVVLGADTQYF

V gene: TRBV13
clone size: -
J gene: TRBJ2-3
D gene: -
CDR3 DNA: TGTGCCAGCAGCTCCCGGACTGGCTACACAGATACGCAGTATTTT
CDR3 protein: CASSSRTGYTDTQYF

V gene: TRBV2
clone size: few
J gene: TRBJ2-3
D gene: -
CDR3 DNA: TGTGCCAGCAGTGAACCCGTCTCTGATACGCAGTATTTT
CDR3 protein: CASSEPVSDTQYF

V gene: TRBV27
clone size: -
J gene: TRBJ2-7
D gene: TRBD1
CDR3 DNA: TGTGCCAGCAGAGTGCGACAGGGCCCCTACGAGCAGTACTTC
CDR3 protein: CASRVRQGPYEQYF

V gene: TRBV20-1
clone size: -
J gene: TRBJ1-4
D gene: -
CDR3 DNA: TGCAGTGCCCTAAGGGGCGAAAAACTGTTTTTT
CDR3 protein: CSALRGEKLFF

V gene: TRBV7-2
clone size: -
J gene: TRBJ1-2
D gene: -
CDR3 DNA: TGTGCCAGCAGCTTAATACGTCCAGGGGACTACACCTTC
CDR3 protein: CASSLIRPGDYTF

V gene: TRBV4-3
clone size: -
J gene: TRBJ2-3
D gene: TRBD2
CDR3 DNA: TGCGCCAGCAGCCAACGGGGGCTAGCGGGGGGCCTCGTAAGCACAGATACGCAGTATTTT
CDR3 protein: CASSQRGLAGGLVSTDTQYF

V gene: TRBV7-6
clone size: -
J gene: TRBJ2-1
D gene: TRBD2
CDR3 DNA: TGTGCCAGCAGAAAGACTAGCGGGGGGTGGTCGAATGAGCAGTTCTTC
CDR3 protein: CASRKTSGGWSNEQFF

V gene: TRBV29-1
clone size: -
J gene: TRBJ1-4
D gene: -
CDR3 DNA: TGCAGCGTTGGTCACAGGGTGGCCGATGAAAAACTGTTTTTT
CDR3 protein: CSVGHRVADEKLFF

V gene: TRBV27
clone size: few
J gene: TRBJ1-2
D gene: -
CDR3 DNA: TGTGCCAGCAGTTTATCGGCAGGGAAATATGGCTACACCTTC
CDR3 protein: CASSLSAGKYGYTF

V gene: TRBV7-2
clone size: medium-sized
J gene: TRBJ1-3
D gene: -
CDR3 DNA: TGTGCCAGCAGCCGTGACAGGAACACCATATATTTT
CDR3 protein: CASSRDRNTIYF

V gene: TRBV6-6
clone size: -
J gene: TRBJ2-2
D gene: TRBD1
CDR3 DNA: TGTGCCAGCACTCCCGGGACAGCAAACACCGGGGAGCTGTTTTTT
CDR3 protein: CASTPGTANTGELFF

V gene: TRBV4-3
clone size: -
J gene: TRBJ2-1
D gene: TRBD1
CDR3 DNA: TGCGCCAGCAAACCGGGACAGGGGTTCAATGAGCAGTTCTTC
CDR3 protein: CASKPGQGFNEQFF